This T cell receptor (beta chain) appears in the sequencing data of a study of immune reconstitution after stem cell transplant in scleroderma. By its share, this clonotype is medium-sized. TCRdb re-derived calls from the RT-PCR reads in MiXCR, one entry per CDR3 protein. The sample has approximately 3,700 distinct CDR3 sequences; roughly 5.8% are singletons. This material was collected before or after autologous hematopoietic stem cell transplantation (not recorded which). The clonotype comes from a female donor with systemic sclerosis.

CDR3 sequence (DNA): TGCAGTGCTACGAAACTAGCTATGAACCAAGAGACCCAGTACTTC. The encoded protein is CSATKLAMNQETQYF. This chain uses TRBV20-1 with TRBJ2-5, with D perhaps matching TRBD2 (6 bases). The CDR3 sequence is 15 residues long. V was trimmed by 4 bases and J by 0 bases, leaving 15 bases between them. Germline V gives CDR1 DFQATT, CDR2 SNEGSKA (reference sequence).